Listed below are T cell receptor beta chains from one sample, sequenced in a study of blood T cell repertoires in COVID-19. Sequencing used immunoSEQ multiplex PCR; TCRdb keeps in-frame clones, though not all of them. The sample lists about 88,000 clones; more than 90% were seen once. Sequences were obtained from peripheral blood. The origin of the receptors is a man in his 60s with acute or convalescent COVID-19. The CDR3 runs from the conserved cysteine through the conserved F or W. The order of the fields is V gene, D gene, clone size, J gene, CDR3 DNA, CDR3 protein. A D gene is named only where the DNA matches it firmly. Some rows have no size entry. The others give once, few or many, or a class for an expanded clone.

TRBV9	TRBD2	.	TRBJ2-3	TGTGCCAGCAGCGTTCCTAGCGGGAGCACAGATACGCAGTATTTT	CASSVPSGSTDTQYF
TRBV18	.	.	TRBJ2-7	TGTGCCAGCTCACCGGGAACTAGCTCCTACGAGCAGTACTTC	CASSPGTSSYEQYF
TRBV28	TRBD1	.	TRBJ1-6	TGTGCCAGCAGTTTAAGGCAGGGGGATTCACCCCTCCACTTT	CASSLRQGDSPLHF
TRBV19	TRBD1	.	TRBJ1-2	TGTGCCTCAACAGGGGGCGTCTATGGCTACACCTTC	CASTGGVYGYTF
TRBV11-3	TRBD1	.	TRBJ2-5	TGTGCCAGCAGCTTCGGACAGGGCCTCCAGTACTTC	CASSFGQGLQYF
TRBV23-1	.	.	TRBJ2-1	TGCGCCGGGGGGACCGTTGAGCAGTTCTTC	CAGGTVEQFF
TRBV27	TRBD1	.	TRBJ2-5	TGTGCCAGCAGTTTGGTGTGGACAGGGAGGCAAGAGACCCAGTACTTC	CASSLVWTGRQETQYF
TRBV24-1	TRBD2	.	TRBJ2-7	TGTGCCACCAGTGAAGGGACTAGCGACGAGCAGTACTTC	CATSEGTSDEQYF
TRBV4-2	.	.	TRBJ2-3	TGTGCCAGCAGCCCCCAATCACAAGCGCTCAGCACAGATACGCAGTATTTT	CASSPQSQALSTDTQYF
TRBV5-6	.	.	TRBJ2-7	TGTGCCAGCAGCGTGGACGGCTACGAGCAGTACTTC	CASSVDGYEQYF
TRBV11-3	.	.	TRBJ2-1	TGTGCCAGCAGCTATAGCGGTGGGGGAAGAGAGCAGTTCTTC	CASSYSGGGREQFF
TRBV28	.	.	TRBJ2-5	TGTGCCAGCAACGAGGGAGGCGAGACCCAGTACTTC	CASNEGGETQYF
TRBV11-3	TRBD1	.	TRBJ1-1	TGTGCCAGCGACGTGGGGGACAGGGGTAGCACTGAAGCTTTCTTT	CASDVGDRGSTEAFF
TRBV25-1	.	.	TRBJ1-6	TGTGCCAGCAGTGACCCCGGGGACAAGGAAATGCCACCCCTCCACTTT	CASSDPGDKEMPPLHF
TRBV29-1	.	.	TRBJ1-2	TGCAGCGTTGACAGGGTCGACTATGGCTACACCTTC	CSVDRVDYGYTF
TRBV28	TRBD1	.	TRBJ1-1	TGTGCCAGCAGGCCTGGGGACAGGGAAGTTAATGAAGCTTTCTTT	CASRPGDREVNEAFF
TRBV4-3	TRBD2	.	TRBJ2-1	TGCGCCAGCAGCCAAGGGCCAGCGGGAGGTAGCAATGAGCAGTTCTTC	CASSQGPAGGSNEQFF
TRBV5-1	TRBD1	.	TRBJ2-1	TGCGCCAGCAGCTTGGGGACAGGGGTGGGGTACAATGAGCAGTTCTTC	CASSLGTGVGYNEQFF
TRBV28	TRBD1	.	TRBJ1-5	TGTGCCAGCAGTTTATATAGTGGGGGACAGGGGTATGGAAATCAGCCCCAGCATTTT	CASSLYSGGQGYGNQPQHF
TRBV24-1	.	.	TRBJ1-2	TGTGCCACCAGTGAGACCATACCAACAGGGAACTATGGCTACACCTTC	CATSETIPTGNYGYTF
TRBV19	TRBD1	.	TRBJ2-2	TGTGCCAGTAGTCAACAGGGGGTCGCCGGGGAGCTGTTTTTT	CASSQQGVAGELFF
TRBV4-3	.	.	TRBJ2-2	TGCGCCAGCAGCCAAGATGTCCACCCCGAGGAGACCGGGGAGCTGTTTTTT	CASSQDVHPEETGELFF
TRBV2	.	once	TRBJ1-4	TGTGCCAGCAGTGAATCCGGGCCTCCAGAGGGAAAACTGTTTTTT	CASSESGPPEGKLFF
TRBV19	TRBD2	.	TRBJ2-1	TGTGCCAGTAGTATGGGACTAGCGGAGTTCTCCTACAATGAGCAGTTCTTC	CASSMGLAEFSYNEQFF
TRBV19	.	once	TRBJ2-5	TGTGCCAGTAGTATAGCCAAGCCCCCCGGGACTTCGCAAGAGACCCAGTACTTC	CASSIAKPPGTSQETQYF
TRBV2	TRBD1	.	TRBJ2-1	TGTGCCAGCAGTGAAGCAACAGTCACTAGGGGGCAAGACAATGAGCAGTTCTTC	CASSEATVTRGQDNEQFF
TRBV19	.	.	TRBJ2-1	TGTGCCAGTACCAGCGGCTTAGAGGGTTACAATGAGCAGTTCTTC	CASTSGLEGYNEQFF
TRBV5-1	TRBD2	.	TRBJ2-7	TGCGCCAGCAGCTTTACCCTAGCGGGAGGCGCAGGAACCTACGAGCAGTACTTC	CASSFTLAGGAGTYEQYF
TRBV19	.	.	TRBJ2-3	TGTGCCAGTAGTACCCTTGGACTATCTAGCACAGATACGCAGTATTTT	CASSTLGLSSTDTQYF
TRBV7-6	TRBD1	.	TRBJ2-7	TGTGCCAGCAGCTCAACCCCGGGACAGAACTACGAGCAGTACTTC	CASSSTPGQNYEQYF
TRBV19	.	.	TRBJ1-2	TGTGCCAGTAGTATAGAATGGACAGATGGCTATACCTTC	CASSIEWTDGYTF
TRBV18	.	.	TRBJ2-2	TGTGCCAGCTCACTAGCCGGGGAGCTGTTTTTT	CASSLAGELFF
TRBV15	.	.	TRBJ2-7	TGTGCCACCAGCATGGGGGGAACCTACGAGCAGTACTTC	CATSMGGTYEQYF
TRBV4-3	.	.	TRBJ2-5	TGCGCCAGCAGCCCAGAGACTAGGTCGGAGACCCAGTACTTC	CASSPETRSETQYF
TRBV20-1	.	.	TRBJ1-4	TGCAGTGCTAGAGCAGGGGAAAAACTGTTTTTT	CSARAGEKLFF
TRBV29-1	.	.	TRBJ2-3	TGCAGCGTTGAGGGGGATCGGGAGTTAGGCACAGATACGCAGTATTTT	CSVEGDRELGTDTQYF
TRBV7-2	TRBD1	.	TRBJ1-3	TGTGCCAGCAGCTTATCTCCACAGGGGGCATATGGCCCTGGAAACACCATATATTTT	CASSLSPQGAYGPGNTIYF
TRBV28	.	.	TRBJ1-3	TGTGCCAGCAGTTTACCGCGGGGGTCTGGAAACACCATATATTTT	CASSLPRGSGNTIYF
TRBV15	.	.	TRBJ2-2	TGTGCCACCAGCATTAAAAGAGGCACCGGGGAGCTGTTTTTT	CATSIKRGTGELFF
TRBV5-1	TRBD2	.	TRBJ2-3	TGCGCCAGCAGCTTGGCCTTCGGGGGAGGGCCCACAGATACGCAGTATTTT	CASSLAFGGGPTDTQYF
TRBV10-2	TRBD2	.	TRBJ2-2	TGCGCCAGCAGGCTGACTAGCGGGAGGGAGTACACCGGGGAGCTGTTTTTT	CASRLTSGREYTGELFF
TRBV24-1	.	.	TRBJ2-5	TGTGCCACCAGTGATTTAGCCAGGGGTGGGACCCAGTACTTC	CATSDLARGGTQYF
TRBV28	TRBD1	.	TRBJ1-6	TGTGCCAGCAGACCAGGGGGACCGGGTTCACCCCTCCACTTT	CASRPGGPGSPLHF
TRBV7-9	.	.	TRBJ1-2	TGTGCCAGCAGCTTAGGAGGGATTGGCTACACCTTC	CASSLGGIGYTF
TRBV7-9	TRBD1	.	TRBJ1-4	TGTGCCAGCAGCCAGGGACCGGGACAGGGGGCGGAAAAACTGTTTTTT	CASSQGPGQGAEKLFF
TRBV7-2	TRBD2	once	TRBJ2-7	TGTGCCAGCAGGAGGACTAGCGGCGCCTCCTACGAGCAGTACTTC	CASRRTSGASYEQYF